This passage covers 12 T cell receptor beta chains from one sample sequenced in a study of shared clonotypes between healthy human individuals. The data were produced by immunoSEQ multiplex PCR, yet TCRdb's version contains in-frame clones alone and is incomplete. Among about 2.4 million clones listed, more than 85% were seen once. The sample was naive CD4+ T cells from PBMCs. Subset of the sample: CD45RA+ positively selected. These receptors were collected from a man between 18 and 35 years old in good health. Some clones in this sample may be carry-over from other donors' samples.

The sample holds one count of this clone. The rearrangement joins TRBV7-9 to TRBJ2-1; 7 nucleotides agree with TRBD2. Trimming at V came to 7 bases and at J to 9 bases, leaving 18 bases not matched to a gene. Germline V gene lookup returns CDR1 SEHNR and CDR2 FQNEAQ (reference sequence). The CDR3 length is 16 residues. For the CDR3, the DNA is TGTGCCAGCATCAAAAGAATCGGACTAGAATTCGGTGAGCAGTTCTTC. Its translation is CASIKRIGLEFGEQFF.

This chain joins TRBV5-1 and TRBJ2-1; unclear D gene. This CDR3 comprises 15 residues. CDR1 is SGHRS and CDR2 is YFSETQ in the germline V gene. Trimming left V 2 bases short and J 7 bases short, with 16 bases between. The CDR3 here is CASSFRRPPGNEQFF. The CDR3 DNA is TGCGCCAGCAGCTTTCGGCGGCCTCCTGGGAATGAGCAGTTCTTC.

CDR3 in amino acids: CASSKIKQGGDEQYF. CDR3 DNA sequence: TGTGCCAGTAGTAAGATTAAACAGGGGGGAGACGAGCAGTACTTC. The genes are TRBV19 and TRBJ2-7, with 8 nucleotides matching TRBD1. Germline trimming cut 4 bases from V and 5 bases from J; bases unmatched to any gene: 10. Germline loops: CDR1 LNHDA, CDR2 SQIVND (reference sequence). The CDR3 sequence is 15 residues long.

The chain uses TRBV28 and TRBJ2-3; unclear D gene. The CDR3 covers 14 residues. V lost 7 bases to trimming and J lost 4 bases, with 15 bases between them. Germline lookup yields CDR1 MDHEN and CDR2 SYDVKM. The CDR3 protein is CASNPWGLADTQYF. In DNA, the CDR3 is TGTGCCAGCAACCCCTGGGGTCTCGCAGATACGCAGTATTTT.

Points on this clone: Other nucleotide sequences from this sample produce the same CDR3. This chain uses TRBV9 with TRBJ2-7; D remains ambiguous. V was trimmed by 0 bases and J by 1 base, leaving 8 bases between them. This CDR3 comprises 14 residues. Looked up from germline, CDR1 is SGDLS and CDR2 is YYNGEE. CDR3 sequence (DNA): TGTGCCAGCAGCGTAGATGGTTCATCCTACGAGCAGTACTTC. This encodes CASSVDGSSYEQYF.

The chain uses TRBV5-6 and TRBJ2-1; TRBD1 matches 7 bases. Germline CDR1 reads SGHDT; CDR2 reads YYEEEE. The CDR3 runs to 16 residues. The trim removed 0 bases at V and 1 base at J, leaving 4 bases unmatched. CDR3 nucleotide sequence: TGTGCCAGCAGCTTGGAGACAGGGAAATCCTACAATGAGCAGTTCTTC. This encodes CASSLETGKSYNEQFF.

The V and J genes are TRBV5-5 and TRBJ1-4; TRBD1 is a possible D gene (5 bases). The CDR3 is made up of 14 amino acids. Trimming took off 3 bases at V and 7 bases at J, with 13 bases between the two ends. CDR1 SGHKS and CDR2 YYEKEE come from the germline V gene (reference sequence). Here the CDR3 DNA reads TGTGCCAGCAGCTATCAGGGCATTGGTGAAAAACTGTTTTTT. Its protein is CASSYQGIGEKLFF. Drawing the rest from reference TRBV5-5 and TRBJ1-4, the complete variable domain is DAGVTQSPTHLIKTRGQQVTLRCSPISGHKSVSWYQQVLGQGPQFIFQYYEKEERGRGNFPDRFSARQFPNYSSELNVNALLLGDSALYLCASSYQGIGEKLFFGSGTQLSVL.

The chain recombines TRBV6-1 with TRBJ2-2, with 10 bases aligning to TRBD1. This CDR3 spans 13 amino acids. J gave up 7 bases and V 11 bases, and 7 bases lay outside the gene matches. Germline assignment: CDR1 MNHNS and CDR2 SASEGT. In DNA, the CDR3 is TGTGCCGGACGACAGGGGGCGGTCGGGGAGCTGTTTTTT. It is translated as CAGRQGAVGELFF.

V and J are TRBV2 and TRBJ2-6, with a weak D call TRBD2 (5 bases). This CDR3 region has 21 residues. CDR1 and CDR2 (germline): SNHLY, FYNNEI. V lost 6 bases, J lost 0 bases, and 27 bases lay in between. The CDR3 DNA reads TGTGCCAGCAGCACTACCCCGGCGGGCCGATTGGAGCCCTCTGGGGCCAACGTCCTGACTTTC. This sequence encodes CASSTTPAGRLEPSGANVLTF.

The V and J genes are TRBV6-1 and TRBJ1-6; TRBD1 matches at 8 bases. The V and J ends lost 7 bases and 4 bases, in that order; junction bases with no gene match: 3. Germline V CDR1 and CDR2: MNHNS, SASEGT. The CDR3 extends over 14 amino acids. CDR3 sequence: CASNDRGYNSPLHF. The CDR3 nucleotides read TGTGCCAGCAATGACAGGGGTTATAATTCACCCCTCCACTTT.

This chain joins TRBV7-2 and TRBJ1-1, with 11 bases that match TRBD1. With V trimmed by 6 bases and J by 2 bases, 5 bases remained unmatched. This CDR3 is 15 amino acids long. The germline V gene has CDR1 SGHTA and CDR2 FQGNSA. Here the CDR3 reads CASSRTGGANTEAFF. The CDR3 DNA is TGTGCCAGCAGTCGGACAGGGGGCGCAAACACTGAAGCTTTCTTT.

The V gene is TRBV7-6, the J gene TRBJ1-5; D is ambiguous. The CDR3 runs 12 residues. CDR1 and CDR2 (germline): SGHVS, FNYEAQ. V lost 5 bases and J lost 4, with 6 bases in between. CDR3 nucleotide sequence: TGTGCCAGCAGCCGACCAAATCAGCCCCAGCATTTT. It codes for CASSRPNQPQHF.